What follows are 15 T cell receptor beta chains derived from one specimen sequenced in a study of cytomegalovirus exposure and HLA in healthy donors. PCR involved 60 Vbeta and 13 Jbeta primers. Sequencing was performed with immunoSEQ multiplex PCR; in TCRdb, only in-frame clones are kept and a portion is missing. The profile shows around 140,000 clones, approximately 84% of them singletons. Material for sequencing was PBMCs. The receptor source for this set is a woman in her thirties or forties in good health and CMV-seronegative.

This rearrangement joins TRBV28 to TRBJ1-2; D call uncertain. CDR1 MDHEN and CDR2 SYDVKM come from the germline V gene. CDR3 length: 11 amino acids. Trimming removed 8 bases from V and 5 bases from J, with 9 bases in between. The CDR3 protein is CASASGYGYTF. DNA for the CDR3: TGTGCCAGCGCCTCAGGTTATGGCTACACCTTC.

The chain carries TRBV6-6 and TRBJ1-2, with 7 nucleotides matching TRBD1. J was trimmed by 8 bases and V by 6 bases; bases with no gene match: 3. CDR1 is MNHNY and CDR2 is SVGAGI in the germline V gene (reference sequence). CDR3 size: 11 residues. CDR3 sequence: CASSLDRGYTF. CDR3 bases: TGTGCCAGCAGCCTGGACAGGGGCTACACCTTC.

This clone was counted between two and nine times. The genes are TRBV18 and TRBJ2-5, with 9 bases lining up with TRBD1. The J call is in doubt because the DNA end fits TRBJ2-7 better. The CDR3 spans 14 residues. Germline V gene data show CDR1 as KGHSH and CDR2 as LQKENI. The CDR3 sequence is CASSPDRGRDEQYF. The CDR3 DNA is TGTGCCAGCTCACCAGACAGGGGGAGAGACGAGCAGTACTTC.

The chain joins TRBV28 to TRBJ2-7; D remains unclear. Trimming cost V 7 bases and J 2 bases, with 15 bases left between them. Per the germline V gene, CDR1 is MDHEN and CDR2 is SYDVKM. This CDR3 is 14 amino acids long. CDR3 sequence (DNA): TGTGCCAGCACCCCACCCAGCGCGGCCTACGAGCAGTACTTC. It encodes CASTPPSAAYEQYF.

The rearrangement joins TRBV30 to TRBJ1-1, with TRBD1 identical over 9 bases. The length of the CDR3 is 17 residues. The germline V gene encodes CDR1 GTSNPN and CDR2 SVGIG (reference sequence). Germline trimming cut 3 bases from V and 5 bases from J; bases unmatched to any gene: 16. The CDR3 here is CAWSDRDRARRWTEAFF. CDR3 nucleotides: TGTGCCTGGAGCGACCGGGACAGGGCCAGAAGGTGGACTGAAGCTTTCTTT. Supplemented by reference TRBV30 and TRBJ1-1, the full variable domain reads SQTIHQWPATLVQPVGSPLSLECTVEGTSNPNLYWYRQAAGRGLQLLFYSVGIGQISSEVPQNLSASRPQDRQFILSSKKLLLSDSGFYLCAWSDRDRARRWTEAFFGQGTRLTVV.

The chain has TRBV5-1 and TRBJ2-1; the match to TRBD1 covers 9 bases. The CDR3 has 17 residues. Germline V gene data show CDR1 as SGHRS and CDR2 as YFSETQ. J lost 3 bases, V lost 4 bases, and 11 bases had no gene match. Written as DNA, the CDR3 is TGCGCCAGCAGCCCTTGGCTCCTGGGACAGGGCTACAATGAGCAGTTCTTC. Its protein product is CASSPWLLGQGYNEQFF.

CDR3 loop: CASSLDYRAQQFF. The CDR3 region has the DNA TGTGCCAGCAGCTTAGATTACAGGGCCCAGCAGTTCTTC. The V gene is TRBV7-2, the J gene TRBJ2-1, with a weak D call TRBD1 (6 bases). The V and J ends lost 1 base and 11 bases respectively, with 12 bases between them. Germline V gene data show CDR1 as SGHTA and CDR2 as FQGNSA. This CDR3 is built from 13 residues.

J is TRBJ2-5 and V is TRBV27; D might be TRBD1 (5 bases). The J call is doubtful: the DNA matches TRBJ2-7 better. The CDR3 is 14 residues long. Looked up from germline, CDR1 is MNHEY and CDR2 is SMNVEV (reference sequence). CDR3 DNA sequence: TGTGCCAGCAGTTTTATAGGGGCATCCTACGAGCAGTACTTC. It translates to CASSFIGASYEQYF.

This clone was counted once. This chain uses TRBV2 with TRBJ1-5; 7 positions match TRBD1. Germline trimming cut 11 bases from V and 4 bases from J; bases unmatched to any gene: 8. The length of the CDR3 is 13 residues. Germline CDR1 is SNHLY and CDR2 is FYNNEI. The CDR3 loop is CAGGTDKNQPQHF. In DNA, the CDR3 is TGTGCCGGCGGGACAGACAAAAATCAGCCCCAGCATTTT.

This clone has just one count. The chain combines TRBV7-2 with TRBJ2-7, with D possibly being TRBD1 (5 bases). CDR1 is SGHTA and CDR2 is FQGNSA in the germline V gene. Trimming removed 1 base from V and 4 bases from J, with 11 bases in between. CDR3 length: 14 amino acids. In DNA form, the CDR3 reads TGTGCCAGCAGCTTAGGGGGCAAGGGATACGAGCAGTACTTC. Its protein is CASSLGGKGYEQYF.

The chain employs TRBV28 and TRBJ2-1; perhaps TRBD1 as D (5 bases). This CDR3 has 17 residues. V gave up 2 bases and J gave up 4 bases, with 18 bases separating them. Germline CDR1 is MDHEN and CDR2 is SYDVKM. As DNA, the CDR3 is TGTGCCAGCAGTTTACTCAGCCAGGGATTCGTGTACAATGAGCAGTTCTTC. Protein: CASSLLSQGFVYNEQFF.

The chain uses TRBV7-3 and TRBJ2-3; 13 bases are a match to TRBD2. Germline loops: CDR1 SGHTA, CDR2 FQGTGA. The junction had 0 bases not matched to a gene; V was cut back by 3 bases and J by 6 bases. The CDR3 is 14 residues long. The CDR3 loop reads CASSLGLAGDTQYF. CDR3 in DNA: TGTGCCAGCAGCTTGGGACTAGCGGGGGATACGCAGTATTTT. Based on the CDR3 plus reference TRBV7-3 and TRBJ2-3, the full variable domain is GAGVSQTPSNKVTEKGKYVELRCDPISGHTALYWYRQSLGQGPEFLIYFQGTGAADDSGLPNDRFFAVRPEGSVSTLKIQRTERGDSAVYLCASSLGLAGDTQYFGPGTRLTVL.

The chain couples TRBV9 to TRBJ2-6; 7 bases line up with TRBD1. CDR1 and CDR2 from the germline V gene are SGDLS and YYNGEE. The CDR3 is 17 residues long. V shed 3 bases and J 2 bases; nucleotides not matched to a gene: 8. CDR3 residues: CASSDESQGAGANVLTF. Here the CDR3 DNA reads TGTGCCAGCAGCGACGAAAGCCAGGGGGCTGGGGCCAACGTCCTGACTTTC.

This chain joins TRBV5-1 and TRBJ2-1; 7 positions match TRBD2. V was clipped by 1 base and J by 7 bases; unmatched bases: 5. Germline V gene lookup returns CDR1 SGHRS and CDR2 YFSETQ. This CDR3 comprises 14 residues. Written as DNA, the CDR3 is TGCGCCAGCAGCTTGACTAGCGTGGGTAATGAGCAGTTCTTC. The encoded protein is CASSLTSVGNEQFF.

This clone came up once. The chain is built from TRBV14 and TRBJ2-5; 9 nucleotides align to TRBD1. Germline V gene lookup returns CDR1 SGHDN and CDR2 FVKESK. The CDR3 totals 15 residues. V dropped 4 bases and J dropped 5; count of bases not matched to a gene: 8. Written as DNA, the CDR3 is TGTGCCAGCAGCCGGAGACAGGGGGTCAGGGAGACCCAGTACTTC. It yields the protein CASSRRQGVRETQYF.